This T cell receptor beta chain comes out of a study of vaccination and CD4 T cells after COVID-19 (dated by TCRdb to about 2022). Turning to the overall study: The convalescent cohort included six males and four females, with two Hispanic individuals, seven Caucasians, two Asians and one multiracial person. Post-vaccine blood samples were taken a median of about 70 days after the second vaccine dose, with a range of about 13 to 250 days. Post-COVID blood samples were collected from convalescent patients a median of about 92 days after diagnosis, with a range of about 35 to 170 days. Two doses of either the Pfizer-BioNTech BNT162b2 vaccine (n=8) or the Moderna mRNA-1273 vaccine (n=2) were administered to participants. In around 9 COVID-19 convalescent patients and several infection-naive healthy vaccine recipients, researchers compared the spike-specific CD4+ TCR repertoire from before mRNA vaccination with the repertoire from after. As controls, cultures received a CEFX viral epitope pool (the positive control), an HIV-1 Nef peptide pool (the negative control), or no peptide at all. The cultures were stimulated with overlapping spike peptide pools from SARS-CoV-2 and from the common cold coronaviruses HCoV-NL63, HCoV-OC43 and HCoV-229E. An earlier paper using these donors assessed, at the TCR clonotype level, memory CD4+ T cell crossreactivity between SARS-CoV-2 and common cold coronavirus spike proteins.

Trimming costs V 3 bases and J 4 bases, and their ends lie 12 bases apart. The CDR3, cysteine through phenylalanine, is 13 amino acids long. The entry retains the CDR3 DNA only, 39 bases that are in frame from base 1. Based on the germline V gene, the CDR1 and CDR2 sequences are SQVTM and ANQGSEA. The sample's treatment or condition label, in plain terms: roughly 10-day PBMC culture with coronavirus spike peptide pools or control peptides (ViraFEST assay). CD4+ T cells from unexposed donors were collected before the COVID-19 pandemic (2011-2018). The ViraFEST assay was used in the study, in which antigen-specific T cells were expanded with peptide pools and expanded clonotypes were subsequently identified by TCR sequencing. Approximately 2.1 million PBMCs per well were cultured in IMDM with roughly 5% human AB serum and around 10 IU/ml IL-2, plus 10 ug/ml peptide pools. Half of the culture medium was replaced with fresh IL-2-containing medium on days 3 and 7. Once the cells had been in culture for around ten days, the EasySep CD4+ T cell isolation kit was used to isolate CD4+ T cells by negative selection. As far as cell numbers permitted, CD4+ T cells from unexposed donors were tested for reactivity against SARS-CoV-2 S and N as well as four spike pools from common cold coronaviruses. PBMCs were separated from whole blood using Ficoll-Paque Plus gradient centrifugation and then either used fresh or cryopreserved at -140C. Triplicate wells were generally used for each culture condition. The leukapheresis product for the unexposed donors was obtained through commercial purchase.

General study outcomes and caveats: Although the median number of SARS-CoV-2-reactive clonotypes went up from roughly 23 after infection to some 38 after vaccination, the increase was not significant. Of the vaccine-specific clones found in convalescent patients, nearly all (304 of 307) were mono-reactive for SARS-CoV-2 spike instead of being cross-reactive with common cold coronaviruses. Relatively few convalescent patients were included in the study, and early timepoints after natural infection were not analyzed. In convalescent patients, a median roughly 86% of post-vaccine SARS-CoV-2-reactive clones were detected only after vaccination, suggesting vaccine-specific priming.

Note on this clonotype: No cognate antigen has been identified for it. There are no base qualities to consult, and no much larger clone falls within one base.

Library method: PCR. At the Johns Hopkins FTIC core, DNA from the cultured CD4+ T cells underwent TCR sequencing with the Oncomine TCR Beta short-read assay. The QIAamp micro DNA kit was used to extract genomic DNA from the cultured CD4+ T cells. Oncomine TCR Beta libraries from cultured CD4+ T cells were pooled with unique dual indexes and sequenced on an Illumina iSeq 100. On the study's bioinformatics: Non-productive sequences were filtered out, and CDR3s that did not start with C, did not end with F or W, or were shorter than 7 amino acids were discarded. The MANAFEST web application was used to identify antigen-specific clonotypes by comparing peptide-stimulated wells against reference wells and other culture wells. Positive clones required FDR below 0.05, an odds ratio above 5, and productive frequency above 0.1% in at least two of three replicate wells. A clonotype was classed as cross-reactive if the clonotype showed significant expansion both in SARS-CoV-2 spike wells and in at least one common cold coronavirus spike condition. CDR3 homology was assessed with Levenshtein distances (stringdist) and unrooted phylogenetic trees (ape) in R version 3.6.1. TCRdb reanalyzed the raw reads on its own, using fastp at Q25 for trimming and MiXCR for clone calling, and kept in-frame beta chains. Identical CDR3 protein sequences are pooled into one entry, listed with their most common genes and DNA. The V and J calls and clone size are TCRdb's, not the authors'. The sample records roughly 11,000 distinct CDR3 sequences, around 26% of which are singletons. The top ten constitute under 25% of the sample.

The V and J genes are TRBV29-1 and TRBJ1-1, with a weak D call of TRBD1 (6 bases match). The TCR was taken from a human donor in good health. Sequencing input: CD4+ T cells from blood, cultured in vitro. The DNA is as follows: TGCAGCGTTGACGGGGGCCCCTCCACTGAAGCTTTCTTT. Translated, this gives CSVDGGPSTEAFF.